The rows below give T cell receptor beta chains drawn from one sample of a study of read filtering for tumor transcriptome and immune sequencing. TCRdb re-called the reads with MiXCR, one entry per CDR3 protein. The sample consists of roughly 35,000 distinct CDR3 sequences, around 13% of them appearing once. The sample consisted of a population of CD138-negative cells sorted from bone marrow. The receptors derive from a donor aged 40 or over with multiple myeloma. Each CDR3 is given with its conserved first and last residue. The order of the fields is V gene, J gene, clone size, D gene, CDR3 DNA, CDR3 protein. The D gene is left open where the match is weak. The size field is filled for only some rows; it gives once, few, many or a size class.

>TRBV20-1|TRBJ2-3|many|TRBD2
TGCAGTGCCCTGACTAGCGGTAGCACAGATACGCAGTATTTT
CSALTSGSTDTQYF
>TRBV7-9|TRBJ2-5|many|NA
TGTGCCAGCAGGTCCCGACTGGTCCAAGAGACCCAGTACTTC
CASRSRLVQETQYF
>TRBV7-2|TRBJ1-1|NA|NA
TGTGCCAGCAGCCGGGGTGGCAGCTTGAACACTGAAGCTTTCTTT
CASSRGGSLNTEAFF
>TRBV20-1|TRBJ1-1|many|NA
TGCAGTGCTAGTGCGGGGAACACTGAAGCTTTCTTT
CSASAGNTEAFF
>TRBV20-1|TRBJ2-7|many|NA
TGCAGTGCTAGACCGACACTCTCCTACGAGCAGTACTTC
CSARPTLSYEQYF
>TRBV7-9|TRBJ2-1|medium-sized|TRBD2
TGTGCCGGGGGACTAGCCCTCAATGAGCAGTTCTTC
CAGGLALNEQFF
>TRBV7-8|TRBJ2-7|NA|NA
TGTGCCAGCAGCCCCGTCTTATTAAGGGACTACGAGCAGTACTTC
CASSPVLLRDYEQYF
>TRBV6-6|TRBJ2-5|NA|TRBD1
TGTGCCACCAGTTACAGGAGGACAGGGGGGGGGGAGACCCAGTACTTC
CATSYRRTGGGETQYF
>TRBV2|TRBJ1-1|few|NA
TGTGCCAGCAGTTCCGACAGGAACACTGAAGCTTTCTTT
CASSSDRNTEAFF
>TRBV4-1|TRBJ2-5|many|NA
TGCGCCAGCAGCCAAGAAGGGGGACAACGGGGGGCCGAAGAGACCCAGTACTTC
CASSQEGGQRGAEETQYF
>TRBV5-1|TRBJ2-3|many|NA
TGCGCCAGCAGCCCGGGACTCCGTTTTTCGTTTGTTCGGACAGATACGCAGTATTTT
CASSPGLRFSFVRTDTQYF
>TRBV29-1|TRBJ1-1|many|NA
TGCAGCGTTGAAGAGAAGGAGGGACGCACTGAAGCTTTCTTT
CSVEEKEGRTEAFF
>TRBV5-1|TRBJ2-5|NA|NA
TGCGCCAGCAGCTTCAACACGGCAGCCTACGAGACCCAGTACTTC
CASSFNTAAYETQYF
>TRBV29-1|TRBJ1-2|NA|NA
TGCAGCGTTGGACAGGTAGATGGCTACACCTTC
CSVGQVDGYTF
>TRBV29-1|TRBJ2-1|NA|NA
TGCAGCGTTGCAGGGGAAGGCAATGAGCAGTTCTTC
CSVAGEGNEQFF
>TRBV5-1|TRBJ2-7|many|TRBD1
TGCGCCAGCAGCGAGACAGGGGGCTCGTACGAGCAGTACTTC
CASSETGGSYEQYF